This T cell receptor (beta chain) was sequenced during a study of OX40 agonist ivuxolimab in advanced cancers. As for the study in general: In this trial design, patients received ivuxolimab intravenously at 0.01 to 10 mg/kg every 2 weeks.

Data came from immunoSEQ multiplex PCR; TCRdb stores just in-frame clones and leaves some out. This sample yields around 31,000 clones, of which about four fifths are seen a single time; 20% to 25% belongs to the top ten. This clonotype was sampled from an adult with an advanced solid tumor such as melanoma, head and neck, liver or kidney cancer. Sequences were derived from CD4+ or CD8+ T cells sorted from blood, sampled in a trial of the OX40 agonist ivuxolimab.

In DNA, the CDR3 is TGTGCCAGCAGCTTGTCTCCGCAGGGAGATACGCAGTATTTT. Residues: CASSLSPQGDTQYF. This rearrangement joins TRBV7-6 to TRBJ2-3; D perhaps matches TRBD1 (5 bases). Looked up from germline, CDR1 is SGHVS and CDR2 is FNYEAQ. V was shortened by 3 bases and J by 5 bases, with 12 bases between the two germline ends. This CDR3 contains 14 residues.